This T cell receptor beta chain appears in the sequencing data of a study of cytomegalovirus exposure and HLA in healthy donors. Turning to the study itself: As an earlier analysis found, about 179 million T cells yielded over 95 million unique TCR beta sequences.

Study-level findings and limits: Both high specificity and high sensitivity reportedly marked the classifier's diagnosis of cytomegalovirus status. By a later analysis, the bulk of CMV-associated TCR beta chains appeared HLA-restricted. There were several of the most significant clusters that appeared linked to common viral pathogens in a later analysis.

Germline CDR1 reads SGHDT; CDR2 reads YYEEEE. Trimming removed 0 bases from V and 7 bases from J, with 6 bases in between. The CDR3 covers 12 residues. About this clone itself: What it binds is not known.

This PCR relied on a set of 60 Vbeta primers and 13 Jbeta primers. Sequencing was performed with immunoSEQ multiplex PCR; in TCRdb, only in-frame clones are kept and a portion is missing. Seen here are some 150,000 clones, roughly 78% observed once, and the top ten hold about 3.9%. Sample: PBMCs. The rearrangement uses TRBV5-6 and TRBJ2-3; no reliable D call. The TCR sequence derives from a man aged 50-59 years in good health and CMV-seropositive. CDR3 nucleotide sequence: TGTGCCAGCAGCTTGGAACAGTATACGCAGTATTTT. Its protein is CASSLEQYTQYF.